These 13 T cell receptor beta chains originate from one sample sequenced in a study of T cell changes during pregnancy in multiple sclerosis. TCRdb keeps only in-frame clones here, not all; method: immunoSEQ multiplex PCR. The sample holds about 40,000 clones, about 92% seen once. Here the sequenced sample was CD8+ T cells from peripheral blood mononuclear cells, taken in the first trimester of pregnancy. All receptors derive from a female donor with multiple sclerosis, enrolled in a pregnancy study.

In this sample, this clone turned up once. This chain connects TRBV18 to TRBJ2-5; 12 bases line up with TRBD1. V shed 6 bases, J shed 6 bases, and the junction held 14 bases outside the gene matches. CDR1 is KGHSH, CDR2 LQKENI, per germline. The length of the CDR3 is 17 residues. The CDR3 DNA sequence: TGTGCCAGCTCCGAAACGACCGGGACAGGGGGCATGAAGACCCAGTACTTC. This translates into CASSETTGTGGMKTQYF.

This clone was seen once. The chain employs TRBV4-1 and TRBJ1-2; unclear D gene. V was trimmed by 3 bases and J by 7 bases, leaving 12 bases between them. The length of the CDR3 is 13 residues. The germline V gene has CDR1 MGHRA and CDR2 YSYEKL. CDR3 DNA: TGCGCCAGCAGCCAGAGTAACTCCTTTGGCTACACCTTC. As protein: CASSQSNSFGYTF.

This clone was seen once. The J gene is TRBJ1-5, the V gene TRBV5-6; D is possibly TRBD1 (5 bases). The CDR3 is 16 residues long. Trimming stripped 4 bases from V and 3 bases from J, with 17 bases between. Germline CDR1 reads SGHDT; CDR2 reads YYEEEE. The CDR3 sequence: CASSIGTGASNQPQHF. The CDR3 bases are TGTGCCAGCAGCATCGGAACAGGCGCCTCCAATCAGCCCCAGCATTTT.

The chain combines TRBV27 with TRBJ1-4, with TRBD1 matching over 8 bases. With 3 bases clipped from V and 8 bases from J, the junction kept 5 bases outside the gene matches. CDR1 is MNHEY, CDR2 SMNVEV, per germline (reference sequence). There are 14 residues in the CDR3. Here the CDR3 DNA reads TGTGCCAGCAGTTTGGACAGGGTCGGCGAAAAACTGTTTTTT. Amino acids: CASSLDRVGEKLFF.

The chain links TRBV2 to TRBJ1-4, with D possibly TRBD1 on 6 matching bases. In germline, CDR1 is SNHLY, CDR2 FYNNEI. This CDR3 has 13 amino acids. CDR3: CAIPDRLNEKLFF. The CDR3 DNA sequence: TGTGCAATCCCGGACAGACTGAATGAAAAACTGTTTTTT. The entire variable domain, with the rest obtained from reference TRBV2 and TRBJ1-4, is as follows: EPEVTQTPSHQVTQMGQEVILRCVPISNHLYFYWYRQILGQKVEFLVSFYNNEISEKSEIFDDQFSVERPDGSNFTLKIRSTKLEDSAMYFCAIPDRLNEKLFFGSGTQLSVL.

The chain carries TRBV5-1 and TRBJ2-5; 7 positions agree with TRBD1. Trimming took 2 bases from V and 1 from J; bases not matched to a gene: 5. This CDR3 region has 15 residues. Germline lookup yields CDR1 SGHRS and CDR2 YFSETQ. Written as DNA, the CDR3 is TGCGCCAGCAGCTTCCAGGGACAGTCCCAAGAGACCCAGTACTTC. Protein product: CASSFQGQSQETQYF.

The chain carries TRBV6-1 and TRBJ2-7, with 9 nucleotides matching TRBD1. This CDR3 contains 16 residues. Germline-derived CDR1 and CDR2 are MNHNS and SASEGT. V was clipped by 0 bases and J by 3 bases; unmatched bases: 6. CDR3 loop: CASSEAHRGPHYEQYF. DNA of the CDR3: TGTGCCAGCAGTGAAGCGCACAGGGGGCCTCACTACGAGCAGTACTTC.

J is TRBJ1-2 and V is TRBV18; D is ambiguous. The CDR3 is 13 residues long. Per the germline V gene, CDR1 is KGHSH and CDR2 is LQKENI. Trimming took 2 bases from V and 4 from J, leaving 8 bases between them. CDR3 DNA sequence: TGTGCCAGCTCACCAGATCCGGGCTATGGCTACACCTTC. It is translated as CASSPDPGYGYTF.

The V gene is TRBV27, the J gene TRBJ2-3, with D uncertain. The length of the CDR3 is 13 residues. Germline V gives CDR1 MNHEY, CDR2 SMNVEV (reference sequence). V was shortened by 4 bases and J by 5 bases, with 10 bases between the two germline ends. CDR3 nucleotide sequence: TGTGCCAGCAGTTCCTACTCCCTAGATACGCAGTATTTT. Residues: CASSSYSLDTQYF.

The chain employs TRBV13 and TRBJ1-1, with a possible D match to TRBD1 (6 bases). The CDR3 contains 15 residues. V was clipped by 3 bases and J by 4 bases, with 15 bases between them. Looked up from germline, CDR1 is PRHDT and CDR2 is FYEKMQ (reference sequence). CDR3 sequence: CASSFGQPAVTEAFF. DNA of the CDR3: TGTGCCAGCAGCTTCGGACAGCCCGCGGTCACTGAAGCTTTCTTT.

This clone appeared a single time. As DNA, the CDR3 is TGTGCCAGCAGCTTAACTTCACGAGGGAATGAGCAGTTCTTC. It encodes CASSLTSRGNEQFF. The genes are TRBV7-9 and TRBJ2-1, with D possibly TRBD2 on 5 matching bases. The CDR3 spans 14 residues. Looked up from germline, CDR1 is SEHNR and CDR2 is FQNEAQ (reference sequence). V was clipped by 2 bases and J by 7 bases, with 12 bases between them.

The rearrangement uses TRBV4-1 and TRBJ2-5; 9 bases are shared with TRBD2. The CDR3 totals 15 residues. The germline gives CDR1 MGHRA, CDR2 YSYEKL. Trimming removed 2 bases from V and 2 bases from J; junction bases left unmatched: 3. Here the CDR3 DNA reads TGCGCCAGCAGCCAACTAGCGGGGAGTCAAGAGACCCAGTACTTC. It is translated as CASSQLAGSQETQYF.

V is TRBV5-1 and J is TRBJ2-5; maybe TRBD2 (6 bases). Trimming left V 1 base short and J 1 base short, with 11 bases between. CDR1 and CDR2 from the germline V gene are SGHRS and YFSETQ. The CDR3 is 15 residues long. The chain's CDR3 is CASSLRGTSQETQYF. The CDR3 DNA reads TGCGCCAGCAGCTTGAGAGGGACTTCCCAAGAGACCCAGTACTTC.